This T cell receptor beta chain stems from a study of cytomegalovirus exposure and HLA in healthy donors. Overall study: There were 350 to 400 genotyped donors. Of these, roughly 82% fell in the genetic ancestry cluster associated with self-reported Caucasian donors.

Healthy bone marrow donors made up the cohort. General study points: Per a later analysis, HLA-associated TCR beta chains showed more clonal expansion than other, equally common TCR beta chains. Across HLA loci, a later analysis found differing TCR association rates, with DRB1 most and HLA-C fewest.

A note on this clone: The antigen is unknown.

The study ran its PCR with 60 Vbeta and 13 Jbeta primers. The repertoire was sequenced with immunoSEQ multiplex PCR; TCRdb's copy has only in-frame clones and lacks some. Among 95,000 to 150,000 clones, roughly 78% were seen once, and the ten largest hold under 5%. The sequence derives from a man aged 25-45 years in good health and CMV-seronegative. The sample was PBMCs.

DNA for the CDR3: TGTGCCAGCAGCTTGGCCCCCACCCCGAATGAAAAACTGTTTTTT. It codes for CASSLAPTPNEKLFF. This chain links TRBV7-6 with TRBJ1-4; no clear D. The length of the CDR3 is 15 residues. CDR1 SGHVS and CDR2 FNYEAQ come from the germline V gene. Deletions cut 3 bases from V and 5 bases from J, with 13 bases between.